These 21 T cell receptor beta chains were all obtained from the same sample, sequenced in a study of OX40 agonist ivuxolimab in advanced cancers. Libraries were prepared through the immunoSEQ multiplex PCR assay. This immuneACCESS table, as held by TCRdb, lists in-frame sequences with V and J called but not all clones. Of the missing ones, under half trace to an unresolved V gene in checked studies; the others have no known cause. In all, the sample holds 42,000 or so clones, and roughly 84% of those were seen once. The leading ten clones occupy just over 20% of the sample. This material consisted of CD4+ or CD8+ T cells sorted from blood, taken in a trial of the OX40 agonist ivuxolimab. The origin of the receptors is an adult with an advanced solid tumor such as melanoma, head and neck, liver or kidney cancer.

The chain uses TRBV28 and TRBJ1-6; a possible D gene is TRBD1 (6 bases). Looked up from germline, CDR1 is MDHEN and CDR2 is SYDVKM. The germline V and J ends were trimmed by 2 bases and 6 bases, with 14 bases remaining between them. The CDR3 length is 16 residues. The CDR3 bases are TGTGCCAGCAGTTTAGTAATCAGAGGGGGTAATTCACCCCTCCACTTT. It is translated as CASSLVIRGGNSPLHF.

The V gene is TRBV9, the J gene TRBJ1-6; weak D call: TRBD1 (5 bases). Germline-derived CDR1 and CDR2 are SGDLS and YYNGEE. CDR3 size: 16 residues. With 3 bases removed from V and 0 bases from J, the gap between germline ends came to 10 bases. The CDR3 loop reads CASSEGQSSYNSPLHF. For the CDR3, the DNA is TGTGCCAGCAGCGAGGGGCAGAGCTCCTATAATTCACCCCTCCACTTT.

The genes are TRBV7-9 and TRBJ2-1; D gene ambiguous. V was shortened by 4 bases and J by 7 bases, with 17 bases between the two germline ends. Germline V lookup: CDR1 SEHNR, CDR2 FQNEAQ (reference sequence). The CDR3 extends over 15 amino acids. CDR3 loop: CASSSGPSMANEQFF. The CDR3 DNA reads as TGTGCCAGCAGCTCCGGACCATCTATGGCGAATGAGCAGTTCTTC.

This clone showed up just once. This rearrangement joins TRBV6-5 to TRBJ1-2; possible D gene TRBD1, 5 bases. The ends were cut back, 2 bases at V and 2 bases at J, with 9 bases in the middle. CDR1 is MNHEY and CDR2 is SVGAGI in the germline V gene. This CDR3 comprises 14 residues. CDR3 in DNA: TGTGCCAGCAGTTACGGGGGGGTAAACTATGGCTACACCTTC. It translates to CASSYGGVNYGYTF.

This chain links TRBV4-1 with TRBJ2-2; D possibly corresponds to TRBD2 (5 bases). Trimming took 1 base from V and 3 from J, leaving 9 bases between them. This CDR3 has 15 residues. The germline gives CDR1 MGHRA, CDR2 YSYEKL. The CDR3 loop is CASSQGPGDTGELFF. In nucleotides, the CDR3 is TGCGCCAGCAGCCAAGGACCCGGGGACACCGGGGAGCTGTTTTTT.

V is TRBV27 and J is TRBJ1-1; D gene uncertain. The CDR3 covers 9 residues. Germline V CDR1 and CDR2: MNHEY, SMNVEV (reference sequence). The V end was cut by 8 bases, the J end by 5 bases, with 3 bases between. As DNA, the CDR3 is TGTGCCAGCGGGACTGAAGCTTTCTTT. It translates to CASGTEAFF.

The rearrangement uses TRBV19 and TRBJ1-1; D is perhaps TRBD1 (6 bases). Germline V lookup: CDR1 LNHDA, CDR2 SQIVND (reference sequence). CDR3 size: 14 residues. V shed 3 bases and J shed 1 base, with 9 bases lying between them. Here the CDR3 reads CASSMGATNTEAFF. The CDR3 DNA reads as TGTGCCAGTAGTATGGGGGCCACGAACACTGAAGCTTTCTTT. The full variable domain, with the rest looked up from reference TRBV19 and TRBJ1-1, is DGGITQSPKYLFRKEGQNVTLSCEQNLNHDAMYWYRQDPGQGLRLIYYSQIVNDFQKGDIAEGYSVSREKKESFPLTVTSAQKNPTAFYLCASSMGATNTEAFFGQGTRLTVV.

About this clone: At one end the junction does not follow the germline gene, possibly because of a read error. V is TRBV2 and J is TRBJ2-4; 8 bases are shared with TRBD2. CDR1 SNHLY and CDR2 FYNNEI come from the germline V gene. The CDR3 extends over 16 amino acids. The chain's CDR3 is CASSEWFGGAKNIQCF. As DNA, the CDR3 is TGTGCCAGCAGCGAATGGTTCGGGGGGGCCAAAAACATTCAGTGCTTC.

The chain employs TRBV4-3 and TRBJ2-1, with TRBD1 as a possible D gene (6 bases). V lost 0 bases, J lost 2 bases, and 11 bases lay in between. The CDR3 contains 16 residues. Germline V gene data show CDR1 as LGHNA and CDR2 as YSLEER. As DNA, the CDR3 is TGCGCCAGCAGCCAAGATGTGGGGGACACCTACAATGAGCAGTTCTTC. Protein: CASSQDVGDTYNEQFF.

The rearrangement links TRBV27 to TRBJ2-7, with D possibly called TRBD1 or TRBD2 (5 bases each). V was trimmed by 11 bases and J by 3 bases, leaving 5 bases between them. CDR1 and CDR2 (germline): MNHEY, SMNVEV (reference sequence). CDR3 length: 9 amino acids. This CDR3 reads CAGGYEQYF. CDR3 sequence (DNA): TGTGCCGGGGGCTACGAGCAGTACTTC.

J is TRBJ2-1 and V is TRBV9; TRBD2 aligns across 12 bases. V lost 2 bases, J lost 6 bases, and 3 bases stayed unmatched. The length of the CDR3 is 15 residues. Per the germline V gene, CDR1 is SGDLS and CDR2 is YYNGEE. CDR3 in amino acids: CASSVLAGGLNEQFF. In DNA form, the CDR3 reads TGTGCCAGCAGCGTGCTAGCGGGGGGGCTCAATGAGCAGTTCTTC. Complete variable domain (other parts from reference TRBV9 and TRBJ2-1): DSGVTQTPKHLITATGQRVTLRCSPRSGDLSVYWYQQSLDQGLQFLIQYYNGEERAKGNILERFSAQQFPDLHSELNLSSLELGDSALYFCASSVLAGGLNEQFFGPGTRLTVL.

The chain combines TRBV4-2 with TRBJ1-3, with D hard to call. Germline assignment: CDR1 LGHNA and CDR2 YNFKEQ. With 0 bases removed from V and 5 bases from J, the gap between germline ends came to 11 bases. The CDR3 runs 15 residues. The CDR3 spells CASSQDTYQRNTIYF. In nucleotides, the CDR3 is TGTGCCAGCAGCCAAGATACTTATCAGAGAAACACCATATATTTT.

The chain couples TRBV6-5 to TRBJ2-1; 9 bases are shared with TRBD1. Germline lookup yields CDR1 MNHEY and CDR2 SVGAGI. This CDR3 comprises 16 residues. The J segment lost 6 bases and the V segment lost 2 bases, leaving 8 bases of the junction unmatched. CDR3 DNA sequence: TGTGCCAGCAGTTACCCCGCGACAGGGGGAGGCAATGAGCAGTTCTTC. Translation gives CASSYPATGGGNEQFF.

This chain uses TRBV14 with TRBJ2-1; 9 bases fit TRBD1. This CDR3 region has 16 residues. The junction had 2 bases not matched to a gene; V was cut back by 1 base and J by 1 base. In germline, CDR1 is SGHDN, CDR2 FVKESK. CDR3 residues: CASSQGTGVSYNEQFF. The CDR3 bases are TGTGCCAGCAGCCAAGGGACAGGGGTATCCTACAATGAGCAGTTCTTC.

The chain is built from TRBV2 and TRBJ2-7; 9 nucleotides align to TRBD1. The CDR3 runs to 14 residues. CDR1 and CDR2 from the germline V gene are SNHLY and FYNNEI. V shed 6 bases, J shed 7 bases, and the junction held 10 bases outside the gene matches. CDR3 in amino acids: CASRLRTGTGEQYF. The CDR3 DNA reads TGTGCCAGCAGATTACGGACAGGGACAGGGGAGCAGTACTTC.

The chain couples TRBV6-5 to TRBJ1-4; D is uncertain. The CDR3 has 14 residues. The germline V gene encodes CDR1 MNHEY and CDR2 SVGAGI. The ends were cut back, 6 bases at V and 5 bases at J, with 13 bases in the middle. CDR3 in amino acids: CASSRDTYNEKLFF. CDR3 DNA sequence: TGTGCCAGCAGCCGCGACACCTACAATGAAAAACTGTTTTTT.

This sequence joins TRBV28 and TRBJ2-5; tentatively, D is TRBD1 (5 bases). V dropped 4 bases and J dropped 2 bases, with 11 bases sitting between them. The CDR3 covers 14 residues. Germline assignment: CDR1 MDHEN and CDR2 SYDVKM. CDR3 in amino acids: CASSSEGAQETQYF. The CDR3 DNA reads as TGTGCCAGCAGTTCAGAAGGGGCTCAAGAGACCCAGTACTTC. The entire variable domain, with the rest obtained from reference TRBV28 and TRBJ2-5, is as follows: DVKVTQSSRYLVKRTGEKVFLECVQDMDHENMFWYRQDPGLGLRLIYFSYDVKMKEKGDIPEGYSVSREKKERFSLILESASTNQTSMYLCASSSEGAQETQYFGPGTRLLVL.

V and J are TRBV7-9 and TRBJ2-7; maybe TRBD1 (6 bases). The ends were cut back, 5 bases at V and 0 bases at J, with 11 bases in the middle. CDR3 length equals 14 residues. Germline V lookup: CDR1 SEHNR, CDR2 FQNEAQ (reference sequence). This CDR3 is CASSPKGHSYEQYF. The CDR3 bases are TGTGCCAGCAGCCCAAAGGGACACTCCTACGAGCAGTACTTC.

The CDR3 DNA sequence: TGCAGCACCCGGGACCTTTCTGGCTACACCTTC. Its translation is CSTRDLSGYTF. The rearrangement links TRBV29-1 to TRBJ1-2, with a tentative D call TRBD1 (5 bases). The CDR3 is made up of 11 amino acids. Deletions cut 8 bases from V and 7 bases from J, with 14 bases between. Germline V gives CDR1 SQVTM, CDR2 ANQGSEA.

V and J are TRBV27 and TRBJ2-5, with 8 bases lining up with TRBD2. J was trimmed by 5 bases and V by 5 bases; bases with no gene match: 7. The CDR3 extends over 14 amino acids. Per germline, CDR1 MNHEY and CDR2 SMNVEV (reference sequence). This chain's CDR3 is CASSTLGGGETQYF. CDR3 nucleotide sequence: TGTGCCAGCAGTACCTTGGGCGGGGGGGAGACCCAGTACTTC.

V and J are TRBV19 and TRBJ2-1; TRBD2 matches at 7 bases. Looked up from germline, CDR1 is LNHDA and CDR2 is SQIVND (reference sequence). This CDR3 has 11 amino acids. The V and J ends lost 6 bases and 13 bases, in that order; junction bases with no gene match: 6. The CDR3 sequence: CASRDSGRQFF. The CDR3 bases are TGTGCCAGTAGAGATAGCGGGCGTCAGTTCTTC.